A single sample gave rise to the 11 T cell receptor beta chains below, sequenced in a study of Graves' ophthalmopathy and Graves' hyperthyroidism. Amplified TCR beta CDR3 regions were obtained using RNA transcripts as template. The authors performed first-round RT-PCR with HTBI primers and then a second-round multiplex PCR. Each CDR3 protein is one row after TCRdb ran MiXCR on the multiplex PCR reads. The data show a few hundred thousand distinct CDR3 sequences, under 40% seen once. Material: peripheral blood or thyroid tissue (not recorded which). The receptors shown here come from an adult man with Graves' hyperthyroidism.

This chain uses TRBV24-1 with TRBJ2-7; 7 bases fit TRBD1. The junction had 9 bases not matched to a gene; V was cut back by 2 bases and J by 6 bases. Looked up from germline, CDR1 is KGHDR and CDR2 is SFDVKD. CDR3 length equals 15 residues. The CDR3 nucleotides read TGTGCCACCAGTGATTCCGGGACAGAGGGCCGCGAGCAGTACTTC. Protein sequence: CATSDSGTEGREQYF.

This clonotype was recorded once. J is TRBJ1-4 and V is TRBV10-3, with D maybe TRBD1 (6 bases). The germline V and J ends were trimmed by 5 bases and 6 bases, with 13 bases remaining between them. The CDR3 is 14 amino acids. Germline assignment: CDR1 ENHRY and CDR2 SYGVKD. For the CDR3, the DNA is TGTGCCATCAGTTCCTCGGGACAACATGAAAAACTGTTTTTT. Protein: CAISSSGQHEKLFF.

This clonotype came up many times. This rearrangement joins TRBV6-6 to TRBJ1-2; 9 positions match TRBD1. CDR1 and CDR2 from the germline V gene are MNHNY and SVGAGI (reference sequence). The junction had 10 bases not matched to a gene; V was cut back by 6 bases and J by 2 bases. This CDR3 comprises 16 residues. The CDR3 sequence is CASRFGTGNVNYGYTF. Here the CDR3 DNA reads TGTGCCAGCAGGTTCGGGACAGGGAACGTGAACTATGGCTACACCTTC.

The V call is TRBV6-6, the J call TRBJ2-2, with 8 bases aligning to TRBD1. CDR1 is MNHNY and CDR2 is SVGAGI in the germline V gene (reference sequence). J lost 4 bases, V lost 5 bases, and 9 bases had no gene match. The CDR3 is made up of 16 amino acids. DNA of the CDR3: TGTGCCAGCAGTGAAGGGGACAGGATAGCCACCGGGGAGCTGTTTTTT. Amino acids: CASSEGDRIATGELFF.

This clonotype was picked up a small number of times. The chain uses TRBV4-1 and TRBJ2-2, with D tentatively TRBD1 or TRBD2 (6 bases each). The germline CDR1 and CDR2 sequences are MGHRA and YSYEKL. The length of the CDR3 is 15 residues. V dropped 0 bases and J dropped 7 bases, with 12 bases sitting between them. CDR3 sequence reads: CASSQEPGADGELFF. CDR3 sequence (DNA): TGCGCCAGCAGCCAAGAGCCGGGGGCGGACGGGGAGCTGTTTTTT.

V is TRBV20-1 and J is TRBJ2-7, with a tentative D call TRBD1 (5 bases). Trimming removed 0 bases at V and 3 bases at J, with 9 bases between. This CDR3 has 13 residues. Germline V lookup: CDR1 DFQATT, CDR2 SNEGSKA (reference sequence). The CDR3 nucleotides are TGCAGTGCTAGAGAGGACATAGGCTACGAGCAGTACTTC. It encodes CSAREDIGYEQYF.

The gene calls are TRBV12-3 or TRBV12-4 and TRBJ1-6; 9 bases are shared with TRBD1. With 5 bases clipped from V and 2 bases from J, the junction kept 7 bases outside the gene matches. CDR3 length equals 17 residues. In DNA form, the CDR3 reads TGTGCCAGCAGTGAAATGGGACAGGGACCCTATAATTCACCCCTCCACTTT. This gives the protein CASSEMGQGPYNSPLHF.

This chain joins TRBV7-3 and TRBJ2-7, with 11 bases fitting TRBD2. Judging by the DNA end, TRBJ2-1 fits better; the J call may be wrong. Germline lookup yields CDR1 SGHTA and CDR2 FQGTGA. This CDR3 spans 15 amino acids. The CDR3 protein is CASSPGLAGYNEQFF. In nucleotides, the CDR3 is TGTGCCAGCAGCCCCGGACTAGCGGGCTACAATGAGCAGTTCTTC.

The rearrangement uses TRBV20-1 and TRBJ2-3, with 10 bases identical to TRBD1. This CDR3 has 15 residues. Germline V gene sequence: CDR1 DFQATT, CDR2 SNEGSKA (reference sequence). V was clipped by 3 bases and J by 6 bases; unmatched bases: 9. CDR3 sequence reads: CSASDQGQGTDTQYF. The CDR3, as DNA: TGCAGTGCTAGCGACCAGGGACAGGGGACGGATACGCAGTATTTT.

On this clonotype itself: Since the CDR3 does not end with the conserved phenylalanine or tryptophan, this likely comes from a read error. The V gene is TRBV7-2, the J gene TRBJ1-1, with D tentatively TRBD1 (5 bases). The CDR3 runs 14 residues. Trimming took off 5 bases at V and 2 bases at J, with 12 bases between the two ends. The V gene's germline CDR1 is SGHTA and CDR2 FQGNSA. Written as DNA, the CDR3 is TGTGCCAGCAGCCCCCGGGACGGTAACACTGAAGCTTTCCTT. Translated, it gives CASSPRDGNTEAFL.

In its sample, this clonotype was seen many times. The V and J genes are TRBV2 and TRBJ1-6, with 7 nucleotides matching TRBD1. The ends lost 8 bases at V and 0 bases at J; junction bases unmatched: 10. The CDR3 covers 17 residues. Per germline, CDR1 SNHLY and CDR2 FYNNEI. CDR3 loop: CASLGQGQFSYNSPLHF. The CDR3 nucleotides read TGTGCCAGCCTAGGTCAGGGACAGTTCTCCTATAATTCACCCCTCCACTTT.